This T cell receptor beta chain was sequenced in a study of shared clonotypes between healthy human individuals. Study as a whole: CD8 memory received one plate per donor, CD8 naive two, CD4 memory three and CD4 naive three. The study, taken as a whole, reports: When naive CD4 clonotypes were compared across a few donors, about 4.8% were shared.

As regards this clone: Its antigen remains unknown.

Per the germline V gene, CDR1 is SGHRS and CDR2 is YFSETQ. CDR3 length: 14 amino acids. Trimming removed 7 bases from V and 6 bases from J, with 17 bases in between. Some clones are missing from TCRdb's copy, which holds only in-frame ones; the method was immunoSEQ multiplex PCR. The sample lists approximately 2.1 million clones, more than 80% seen once, with 0.35% to 0.45% in the top ten. The genes are TRBV5-1 and TRBJ2-1; D might be TRBD1 (5 bases). The receptor was isolated from a man aged 18 to 30 in good health. Some clones in this sample may be carry-over from other donors' samples. Sample: naive CD4+ T cells from PBMCs. Subset reported: CD45RA+ positively selected. CDR3 sequence reads: CASSEQGVGNEQFF. CDR3 coding DNA: TGCGCCAGCTCAGAGCAGGGTGTAGGCAATGAGCAGTTCTTC.